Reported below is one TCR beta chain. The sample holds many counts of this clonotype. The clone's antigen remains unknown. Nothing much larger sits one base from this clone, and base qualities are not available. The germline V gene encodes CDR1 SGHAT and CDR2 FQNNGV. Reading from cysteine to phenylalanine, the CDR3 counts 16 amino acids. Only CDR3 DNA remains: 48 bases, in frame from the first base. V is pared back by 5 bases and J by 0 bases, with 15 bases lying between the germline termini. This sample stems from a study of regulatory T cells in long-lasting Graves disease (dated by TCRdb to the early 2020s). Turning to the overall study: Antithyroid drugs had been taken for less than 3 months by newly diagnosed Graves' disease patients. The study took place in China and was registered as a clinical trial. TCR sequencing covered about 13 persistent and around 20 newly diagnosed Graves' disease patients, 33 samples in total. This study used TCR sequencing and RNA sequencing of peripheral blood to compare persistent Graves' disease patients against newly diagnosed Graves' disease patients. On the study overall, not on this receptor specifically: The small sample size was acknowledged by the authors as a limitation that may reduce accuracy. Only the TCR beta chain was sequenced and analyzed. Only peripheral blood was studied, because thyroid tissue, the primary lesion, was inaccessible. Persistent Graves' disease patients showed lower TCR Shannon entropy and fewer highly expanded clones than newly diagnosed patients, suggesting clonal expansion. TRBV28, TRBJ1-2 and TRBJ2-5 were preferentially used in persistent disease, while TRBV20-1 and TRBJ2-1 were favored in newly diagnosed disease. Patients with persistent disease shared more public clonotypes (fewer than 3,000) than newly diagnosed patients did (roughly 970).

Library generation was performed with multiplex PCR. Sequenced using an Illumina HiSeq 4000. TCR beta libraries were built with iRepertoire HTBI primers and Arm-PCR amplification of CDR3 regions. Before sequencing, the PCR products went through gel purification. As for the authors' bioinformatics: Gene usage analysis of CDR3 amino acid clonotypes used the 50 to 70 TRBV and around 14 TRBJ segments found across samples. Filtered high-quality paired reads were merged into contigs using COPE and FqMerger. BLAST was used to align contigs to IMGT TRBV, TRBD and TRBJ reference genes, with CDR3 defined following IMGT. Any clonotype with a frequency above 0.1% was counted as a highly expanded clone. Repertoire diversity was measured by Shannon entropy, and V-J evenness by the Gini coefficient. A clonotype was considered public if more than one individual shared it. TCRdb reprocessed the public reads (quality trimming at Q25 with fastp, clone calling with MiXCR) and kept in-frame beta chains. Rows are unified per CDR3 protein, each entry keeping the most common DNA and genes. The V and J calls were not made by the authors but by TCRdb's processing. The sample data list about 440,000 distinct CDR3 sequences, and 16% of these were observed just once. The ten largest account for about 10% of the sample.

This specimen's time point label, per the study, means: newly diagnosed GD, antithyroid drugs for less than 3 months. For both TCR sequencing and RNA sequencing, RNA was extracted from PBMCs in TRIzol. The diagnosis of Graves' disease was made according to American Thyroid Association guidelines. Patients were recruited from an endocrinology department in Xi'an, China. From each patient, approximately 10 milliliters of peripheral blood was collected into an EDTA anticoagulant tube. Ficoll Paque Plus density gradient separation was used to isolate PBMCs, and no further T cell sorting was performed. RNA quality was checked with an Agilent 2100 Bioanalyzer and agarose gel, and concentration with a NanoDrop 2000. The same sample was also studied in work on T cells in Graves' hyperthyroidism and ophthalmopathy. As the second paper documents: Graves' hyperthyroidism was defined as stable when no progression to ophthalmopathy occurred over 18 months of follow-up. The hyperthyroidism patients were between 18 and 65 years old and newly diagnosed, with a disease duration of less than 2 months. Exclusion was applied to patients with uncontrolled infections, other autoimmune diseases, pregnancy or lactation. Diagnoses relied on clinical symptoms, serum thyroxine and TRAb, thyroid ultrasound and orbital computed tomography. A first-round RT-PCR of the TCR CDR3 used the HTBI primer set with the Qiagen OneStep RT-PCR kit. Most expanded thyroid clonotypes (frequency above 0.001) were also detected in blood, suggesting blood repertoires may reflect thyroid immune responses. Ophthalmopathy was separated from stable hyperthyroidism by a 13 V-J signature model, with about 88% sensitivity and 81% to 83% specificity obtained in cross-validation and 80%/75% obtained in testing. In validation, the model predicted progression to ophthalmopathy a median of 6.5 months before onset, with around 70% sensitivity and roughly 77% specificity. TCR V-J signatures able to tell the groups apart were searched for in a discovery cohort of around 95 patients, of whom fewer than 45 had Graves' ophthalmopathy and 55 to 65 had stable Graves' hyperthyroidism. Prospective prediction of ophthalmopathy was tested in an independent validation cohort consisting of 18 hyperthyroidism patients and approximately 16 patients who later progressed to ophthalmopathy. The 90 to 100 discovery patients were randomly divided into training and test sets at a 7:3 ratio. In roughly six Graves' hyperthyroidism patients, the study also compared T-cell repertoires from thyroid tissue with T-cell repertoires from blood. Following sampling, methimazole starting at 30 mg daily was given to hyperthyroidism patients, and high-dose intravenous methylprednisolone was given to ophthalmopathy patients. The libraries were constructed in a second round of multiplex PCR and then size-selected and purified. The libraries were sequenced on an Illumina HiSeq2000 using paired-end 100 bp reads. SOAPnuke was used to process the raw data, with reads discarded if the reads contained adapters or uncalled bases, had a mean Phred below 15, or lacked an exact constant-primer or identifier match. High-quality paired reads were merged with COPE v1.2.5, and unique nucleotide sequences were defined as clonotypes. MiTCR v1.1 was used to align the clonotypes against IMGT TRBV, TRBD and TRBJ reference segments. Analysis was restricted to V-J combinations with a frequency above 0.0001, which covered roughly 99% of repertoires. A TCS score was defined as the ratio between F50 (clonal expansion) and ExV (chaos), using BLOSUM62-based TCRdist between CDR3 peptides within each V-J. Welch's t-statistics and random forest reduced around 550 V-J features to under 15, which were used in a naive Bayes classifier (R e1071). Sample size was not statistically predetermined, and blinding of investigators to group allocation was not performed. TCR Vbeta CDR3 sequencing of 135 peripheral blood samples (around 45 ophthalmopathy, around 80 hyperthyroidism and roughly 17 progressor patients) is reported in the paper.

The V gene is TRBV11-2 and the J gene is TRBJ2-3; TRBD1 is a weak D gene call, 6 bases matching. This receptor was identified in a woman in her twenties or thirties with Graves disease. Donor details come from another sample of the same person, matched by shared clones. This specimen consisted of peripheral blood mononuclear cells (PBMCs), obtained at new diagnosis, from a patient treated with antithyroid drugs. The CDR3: CASSPGGQRSTDTQYF. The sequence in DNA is TGTGCCAGCAGCCCAGGCGGACAGAGGAGCACAGATACGCAGTATTTT.